These T cell receptor beta chains were read from a single sample in a study of cytomegalovirus exposure and HLA in healthy donors. Only in-frame clones appear in the TCRdb table, and some are missing; sequencing was by immunoSEQ multiplex PCR. The sample lists around 80,000 clones, roughly 85% occurring once. Material for sequencing was PBMCs. These receptors were obtained from a female donor in good health and CMV-seronegative. The CDR3 runs from the conserved cysteine through the conserved F or W. The D gene is left open where the match is weak. Clone size, where shown, is once, few, many, or a class for clones that have expanded.

V	J	D	size	DNA	CDR3
TRBV7-6	TRBJ2-2	NA	few	TGTGCCAGCAGCCAAAGAGAGGTGGGGGCTTCCGGGGAGCTGTTTTTT	CASSQREVGASGELFF
TRBV14	TRBJ1-2	NA	NA	TGTGCCAGCAGCCAAGTGCGGGACCCACATGGCTACACCTTC	CASSQVRDPHGYTF
TRBV6-5	TRBJ1-1	TRBD1	NA	TGTGCCAGCAGGCTACAGGGGGGAATCACTGAAGCTTTCTTT	CASRLQGGITEAFF
TRBV7-8	TRBJ2-5	TRBD2	NA	TGTGCCAGCAGCTTAGTGCGGGAGGGCCTTGGAGAGACCCAGTACTTC	CASSLVREGLGETQYF
TRBV6-6	TRBJ2-7	TRBD1	NA	TGTGCCAGCACCTGGACAGGAGAAGAAACCTACGAGCAGTACTTC	CASTWTGEETYEQYF
TRBV7-9	TRBJ2-3	NA	NA	TGTGCCAGCAGCTTAGCCGGGGAGGCAGATACGCAGTATTTT	CASSLAGEADTQYF
TRBV27	TRBJ1-2	TRBD1	once	TGTGCCAGCCAGGGGGATGACTATGGCTACACCTTC	CASQGDDYGYTF
TRBV27	TRBJ2-7	TRBD1	NA	TGTGCCAGCAGTTCCCGGGACAGGGGTTACCACGAGCAGTACTTC	CASSSRDRGYHEQYF
TRBV7-3	TRBJ1-1	NA	NA	TGTGCCAGTTCGGAGACCATGAACACTGAAGCTTTCTTT	CASSETMNTEAFF
TRBV27	TRBJ2-2	TRBD2	once	TGTGCCAGCAGTTCGTTTAGCGGGAGGGCCAAAAACGGGGAGCTGTTTTTT	CASSSFSGRAKNGELFF
TRBV6-1	TRBJ1-5	NA	NA	TGTGCCAGCAGTGAGGAAGGTGGGGGGGAAGGCAATCAGCCCCAGCATTTT	CASSEEGGGEGNQPQHF
TRBV27	TRBJ1-2	TRBD1	NA	TGTGCCAGCAGTCCGGGACAGACTAACTATGGCTACACCTTC	CASSPGQTNYGYTF
TRBV29-1	TRBJ1-5	NA	few	TGCAGCGTTGCAGGGGACAATCAGCCCCAGCATTTT	CSVAGDNQPQHF
TRBV6-5	TRBJ1-5	NA	NA	TGTGCCAGCAAACAGGGTAATCAGCCCCAGCATTTT	CASKQGNQPQHF
TRBV6-5	TRBJ1-5	TRBD1	NA	TGTGCCAGTGGACCGGGACAGGGGACGTGGCAGCCCCAGCATTTT	CASGPGQGTWQPQHF
TRBV7-2	TRBJ1-3	NA	few	TGTGCCAGCAGCTTAGACAGGGTCTCTGGAAACACCATATATTTT	CASSLDRVSGNTIYF
TRBV9	TRBJ2-7	NA	NA	TGTGCCAGCAGTGATGCAGGGGATCCCCCCTACGAGCAGTACTTC	CASSDAGDPPYEQYF